The rows below give T cell receptor beta chains drawn from one sample of a study of blood T cell repertoires in COVID-19. This table comes from immunoSEQ multiplex PCR, and its TCRdb copy is limited to in-frame clones, with some not included. Among about 260,000 clones listed, around 87% were seen once. Sequenced material: peripheral blood. These receptors originate from an older woman with COVID-19, enrolled during active disease. Each CDR3 is given without its conserved first and last residue. D genes are given only for firm matches. Size is omitted from some rows. Given values are once, few, many or a class for expanded clones.

clone size	D gene	V gene	J gene	CDR3 protein
-	-	TRBV18	TRBJ1-1	ASSPELSRATEAF
-	-	TRBV14	TRBJ1-2	ASSQRGHRANYGYT
-	-	TRBV12-3/TRBV12-4	TRBJ1-1	ASKTAINTEAF
once	-	TRBV24-1	TRBJ1-2	ATSDPQGYDYGYT
-	-	TRBV5-1	TRBJ1-1	ASSPNIRNTEAF
few	-	TRBV12-3/TRBV12-4	TRBJ1-1	ASSSTRNTEAF
once	-	TRBV4-3	TRBJ1-1	ASSQDSWPMNTEAF
-	TRBD1	TRBV6-4	TRBJ1-1	ASRRQGVRSTEAF
once	TRBD2	TRBV7-2	TRBJ2-1	ASARREGSYNEQF
-	TRBD2	TRBV5-5	TRBJ2-2	ASSPGTSVGGELF